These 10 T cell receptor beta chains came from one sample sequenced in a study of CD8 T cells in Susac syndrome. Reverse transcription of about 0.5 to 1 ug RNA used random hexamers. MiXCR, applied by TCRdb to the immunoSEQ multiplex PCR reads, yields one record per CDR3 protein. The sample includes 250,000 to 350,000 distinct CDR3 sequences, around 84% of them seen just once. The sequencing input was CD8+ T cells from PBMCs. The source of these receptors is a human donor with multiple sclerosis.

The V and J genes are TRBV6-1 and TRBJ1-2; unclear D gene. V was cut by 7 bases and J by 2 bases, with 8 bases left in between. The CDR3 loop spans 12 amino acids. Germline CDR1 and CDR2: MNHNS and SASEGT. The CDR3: CASMGGNYGYTF. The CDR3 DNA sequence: TGTGCCAGCATGGGCGGAAACTATGGCTACACCTTC.

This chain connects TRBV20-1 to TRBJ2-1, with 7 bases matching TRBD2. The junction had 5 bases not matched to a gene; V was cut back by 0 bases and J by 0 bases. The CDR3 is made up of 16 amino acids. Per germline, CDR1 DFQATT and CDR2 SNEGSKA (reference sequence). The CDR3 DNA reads TGCAGTGCTAGAGACGCCTCGGGGGGCTCCTACAATGAGCAGTTCTTC. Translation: CSARDASGGSYNEQFF.

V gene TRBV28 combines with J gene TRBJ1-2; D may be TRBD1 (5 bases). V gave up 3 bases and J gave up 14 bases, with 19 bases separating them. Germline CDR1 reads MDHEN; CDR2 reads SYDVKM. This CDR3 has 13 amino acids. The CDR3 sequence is CASSFGEETGRTF. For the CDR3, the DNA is TGTGCCAGCAGTTTTGGGGAAGAAACAGGCAGGACCTTC.

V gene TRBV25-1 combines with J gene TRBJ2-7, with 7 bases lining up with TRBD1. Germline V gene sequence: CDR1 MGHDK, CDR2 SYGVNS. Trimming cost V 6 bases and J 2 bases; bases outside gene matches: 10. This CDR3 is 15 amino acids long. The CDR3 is CASRGLWQGAYEQYF. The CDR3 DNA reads TGTGCCAGCAGGGGATTATGGCAGGGGGCCTACGAGCAGTACTTC.

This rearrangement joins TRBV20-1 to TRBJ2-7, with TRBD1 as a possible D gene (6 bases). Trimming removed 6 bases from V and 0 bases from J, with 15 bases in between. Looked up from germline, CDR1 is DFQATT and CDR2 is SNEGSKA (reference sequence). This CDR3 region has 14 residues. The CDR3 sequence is CSASRQESSYEQYF. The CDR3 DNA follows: TGCAGTGCGAGCAGACAGGAGAGCTCCTACGAGCAGTACTTC.

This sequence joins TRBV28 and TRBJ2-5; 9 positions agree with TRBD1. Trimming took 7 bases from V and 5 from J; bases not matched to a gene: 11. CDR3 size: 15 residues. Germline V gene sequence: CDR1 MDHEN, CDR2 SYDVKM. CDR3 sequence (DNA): TGTGCCAGCACCCCACGGGACAGGGAATGGGAGACCCAGTACTTC. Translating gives CASTPRDREWETQYF.

CDR3 nucleotide sequence: TGTGCCAGCACCGACAACCGGCTAGCTTCACCCCTCCACTTT. Its protein product is CASTDNRLASPLHF. V is TRBV27 and J is TRBJ1-6; no definite D call. The CDR3 is 14 residues long. Trimming shortened V by 7 bases and J by 9 bases, and 16 bases separated the two germline ends. Germline V CDR1 and CDR2: MNHEY, SMNVEV (reference sequence).

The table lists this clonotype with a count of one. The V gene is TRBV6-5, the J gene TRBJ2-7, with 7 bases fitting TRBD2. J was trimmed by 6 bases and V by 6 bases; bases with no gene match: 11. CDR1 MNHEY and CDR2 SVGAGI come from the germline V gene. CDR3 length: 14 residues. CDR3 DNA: TGTGCCAGCAGCCACCATCTTCGCGGGGGCGAGCAGTACTTC. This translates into CASSHHLRGGEQYF.

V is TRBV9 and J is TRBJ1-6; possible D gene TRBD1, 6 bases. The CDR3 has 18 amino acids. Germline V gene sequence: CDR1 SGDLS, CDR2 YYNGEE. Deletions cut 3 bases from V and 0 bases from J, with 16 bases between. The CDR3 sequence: CASSATGVRSSYNSPLHF. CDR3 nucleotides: TGTGCCAGCAGCGCGACAGGAGTCCGGAGCTCCTATAATTCACCCCTCCACTTT. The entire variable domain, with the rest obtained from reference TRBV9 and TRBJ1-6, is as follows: DSGVTQTPKHLITATGQRVTLRCSPRSGDLSVYWYQQSLDQGLQFLIQYYNGEERAKGNILERFSAQQFPDLHSELNLSSLELGDSALYFCASSATGVRSSYNSPLHFGNGTRLTVT.

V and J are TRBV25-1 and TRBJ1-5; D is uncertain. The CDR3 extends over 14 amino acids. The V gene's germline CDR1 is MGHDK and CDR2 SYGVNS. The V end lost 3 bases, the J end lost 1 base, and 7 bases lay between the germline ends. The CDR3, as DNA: TGTGCCAGCAGTGAGGGGTGGAGCAATCAGCCCCAGCATTTT. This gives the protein CASSEGWSNQPQHF.